This T cell receptor beta chain was obtained from a study of cytomegalovirus exposure and HLA in healthy donors (dated by TCRdb to about 2017). Regarding the complete study: An earlier analysis of some 600 of the donors reported 250 to 300 Gb of sequence data and 117 million unique TCR beta sequences obtained from around 180 million T cells. Roughly 300 gigabases of sequencing data and around 90 million unique TCR sequences made up an early release that covered several hundred HLA-typed donors. Of the 350 to 400 genotyped donors, around 81% fell in the genetic ancestry cluster associated with self-reported Caucasian donors. The study aimed to test whether cataloging public T cell receptors could reveal signatures of past pathogen exposure. Using immunosequencing, the study profiled T cell repertoires from approximately 700 subjects and related those repertoires to cytomegalovirus serostatus. A separate validation cohort of 90 to 150 different subjects was used in addition to the roughly 700-subject first cohort. To predict cytomegalovirus infection status, the study brought together high-throughput TCR immunosequencing, statistical association of individual TCRs with disease status, and machine learning. A later analysis re-examined previously published TCR beta repertoires from just over 650 donors and added high-resolution HLA genotyping to investigate patterns of TCR occurrence. Rather than using new phenotypic data, the later analysis identified candidate immune exposures from TCR beta sequences and from how often those sequences occurred across donors. To decide whether each TCR beta V gene segment behaved as functional or pseudogenic, an earlier analysis of some 540 of the donors relied on high-throughput TCR beta sequencing. Alongside the repertoire data, information on donor age, sex, ethnicity and CMV serostatus was compiled. Genome-wide SNP genotypes for about 65% of the 666 donors were used in a later genetic analysis, which treated that subset as a discovery cohort. Every discovery cohort repertoire had been produced on one sequencing platform. HLA typing included class I and class II loci at four-digit resolution. Typing coverage differed by locus: A, B, C, DRB1 and DQB1 were typed in about 620-630 donors, DQA1 in about 500, DPA1 in around 600, and DPB1 in just under 490. About five DR-DQ haplotypes were treated as single units for association and clustering because of strong linkage in the cohort. Across about 380 genotyped donors of the cohort, an average of about 250,000 unique TCR beta nucleotide sequences per donor were sequenced, and 15% to 20% of those sequences were non-productive.

Results the study describes overall, beyond this receptor: In a later analysis, TCR association rates were found to vary across HLA loci, with the most associated TCRs seen for DRB1 alleles and the fewest for HLA-C alleles. An earlier analysis of approximately 600 of the donors showed that most TCR beta V segments appeared in productive rearrangements either about 87% or about 30% of the time, which broadly matched IMGT annotations. Presence/absence analyses assumed roughly uniform sequencing depth across donors, an assumption that may not hold. In vitro tests confirmed that a few of the cytomegalovirus-associated TCR beta chains recognize cytomegalovirus antigens. In a later analysis, several top co-occurrence clusters were reported to appear linked to parvovirus B19, influenza, CMV and Epstein-Barr virus. Some IMGT-functional V segments, including TRBV6-2 and TRBV6-3, could not be distinguished by the 87-base-pair reads and were therefore excluded. At a false discovery rate of 0.05, a later analysis linked 16,951 TCR beta sequences to specific HLA alleles. Because some donors lacked HLA typing at each locus, the association tests relied only on the typed subset. A later genetic analysis reported fewer N-insertions in productive TCRs among donors in an Asian-associated ancestry cluster than the approximately 670-donor mean. In a later genetic analysis, a missense DCLRE1C variant was associated with V-gene and J-gene trimming of TCR beta chains, and the association was replicated in an independent cohort. Across donors, most TCR sequences were observed very rarely, whereas some public TCRs were present in many individuals. The study gave a list of 150 to 200 TCR beta chains associated with cytomegalovirus. Strong co-occurrence of HLA alleles, especially DR and DQ, made assigning TCR associations to individual alleles difficult. In a later analysis, HLA-associated TCR beta chains were found to be more clonally expanded and to have lower generation probabilities than equally common non-associated chains. The earlier analysis of around 600 of the donors excluded roughly 17 rarely observed V segments, including chromosome 9 orphons, because counts were too low. The only immune exposure information available for the cohort was CMV serostatus. Correlated functional status among segregating V segments might reflect linkage disequilibrium, but an unknown experimental factor could not be ruled out. Most CMV-associated TCR beta chains appeared to be HLA-restricted in a later analysis, and the HLA associations seemed to be driven largely by CMV exposure. The classifier was reported to diagnose cytomegalovirus status with high specificity and sensitivity in both the original cohort and the validation cohort. A cluster of highly shared sequence variants was judged likely to be a technical artifact of the sequencing pipeline. The authors suggested that the approach could potentially be extended to other disease states and immunological phenotypes. In this cohort, only TCR beta chains were sequenced, and detectable features were limited by the absence of alpha or paired-chain data. A further reported finding was that TCR beta sequences accurately predicted the HLA-A and HLA-B alleles for most subjects in the first cohort.

Library method: the immunoSEQ multiplex PCR assay. For the multiplex PCR, a mixture combining 60 forward primers for TCR Vbeta segments and 13 reverse primers for TCR Jbeta segments was used. The CDR3 region of rearranged TCR beta genes was amplified from genomic DNA with a multiplex PCR assay. On the Illumina HiSeq System, the amplified TCR beta libraries were sequenced as 87-base-pair reads. The study's processing was this. A later analysis counted approximately 74 million unique TCR beta chains across the 550 to 700 repertoires, and approximately 11 million of these chains were shared by at least two donors. To remove PCR and sequencing errors, raw reads were error-corrected and collapsed into unique sequences using a nearest-neighbor algorithm that merged closely related sequences. Alignment of CDR3 sequences to IMGT reference sequences was used to assign V, D and J gene segments. For a sequence to be retained, a match of at least six nucleotides to both a V gene segment and a J gene segment was required. A rearrangement counted as productive if the CDR3 had no stop codons and remained in frame with V and J, and every other rearrangement counted as non-productive. CDR3 was defined according to IMGT convention as the region running from the second conserved V-encoded cysteine to the conserved J-encoded phenylalanine. The earlier analysis of around 640 of the donors excluded sequences that lacked an unambiguous match to a single V gene segment. An earlier analysis of fewer than 650 of the donors classified V segments as functional when productive rearrangements were above 56.7% and as segregating when the standard deviation between donors was above 5%. A statistical classification framework was built to diagnose cytomegalovirus status from the catalog of TCR beta chain sequences. V and J gene assignment, in a later analysis, came from comparing TCR nucleotide sequences with IMGT/GENE-DB human TR gene sequences. The TCRdist pipeline was used in a later analysis to assign CDR3 sequences and most-parsimonious VDJ recombination scenarios. In a later analysis, each TCR beta chain was defined by its CDR3 amino acid sequence together with its V-gene family, and reads lacking a unique V-gene family were excluded. A later analysis removed 592 highly shared, low-generation-probability nucleotide sequences to deal with suspected cross-contamination and a sequencing artifact. In a later analysis, a clonal expansion index was calculated for each public chain from normalized within-repertoire ranks of inferred template counts. In a later analysis, generation probabilities were computed using a VDJ recombination model fitted to out-of-frame rearrangements, and the results were checked against IGoR. In a later analysis, hypergeometric tests were used to score TCR-TCR, TCR-HLA and TCR-CMV co-occurrence, with a repertoire-size bias correction applied to TCR pairs. False discovery rates were estimated in a later analysis by permuting HLA or CMV assignments 20 times. A later analysis grouped co-occurring TCRs with DBSCAN, adding TCRdist sequence similarity when clustering within HLA-allele-positive subsets. Co-occurrence clustering excluded repertoires with fewer than 30,000 or more than 120,000 public chains, plus five with anomalous nucleotide sharing. This immuneACCESS table, as held by TCRdb, lists in-frame sequences with V and J called but not all clones. Of the missing ones, under half trace to an unresolved V gene in checked studies; the others have no known cause. V and J calls plus clone size are reproduced from that table; the DNA served to infer D and trimming. This sample lists about 200,000 clones; 82% were detected once. The ten most abundant clones make up approximately 6.5% of the sample.

The cohort was made up of 666 healthy bone marrow donors. At the time of sampling, all cohort members were nominally healthy, though unrecorded immune exposures were likely present. The donor tested CMV seropositive, placing the donor among the roughly 300 seropositive members of the cohort. A peripheral blood sample was provided by each donor, and peripheral blood mononuclear cells were used for TCR beta sequencing. The Qiagen DNeasy Blood Extraction Kit was used to extract genomic DNA from the blood cell samples. From a lookup of the germline V gene, CDR1 and CDR2 are MDHEN and SYDVKM. From cysteine to phenylalanine, the CDR3 is 15 amino acids long. Of the read, only the CDR3 DNA is kept; its 45 bases are in frame from base 1. Trimming at the junction amounts to 3 bases on V and 3 bases on J, and the germline ends lie 13 bases apart. Remarks on this clone: The specificity of this receptor is unknown. One base away there is no much larger clone; base qualities are not given.

The chain employs TRBV28 and TRBJ2-3; there is no confident call for the D gene. This TCR was sampled from a woman in her forties or fifties in good health and CMV-seropositive. What was sequenced was PBMCs. The CDR3 amino acid sequence is: CASSFRTAATDTQYF. The DNA reads as follows: TGTGCCAGCAGTTTCCGAACGGCGGCAACAGATACGCAGTATTTT.